One sample yielded the 20 T cell receptor beta chains listed below, sequenced in a study of human T cells and chemical hapten exposure (dated by TCRdb to about 2021). Read against the paper, the sample's time point label means: pre-sensitization, week 0. The treatment or condition label corresponds to: therapeutic diphenylcyclopropenone sensitization with weekly scalp DPC. Libraries were prepared through RACE. Sequencing took place on a NextSeq 500. TCRdb took the public reads, trimmed them with fastp at Q25, ran MiXCR for clone calling and kept in-frame beta chains. One record per CDR3 amino acid sequence lists the most common genes and DNA. This sample gives approximately 370,000 distinct CDR3 sequences in total; about 5% of them show up just once. The ten largest clonotypes hold more than 8% of the sample. Sequencing was performed on whole blood, taken in connection with sensitization to the hapten diphenylcyclopropenone (DPC). The receptors originated from a woman under 30 with alopecia areata. Some clones in this sample may be carry-over from other donors' samples.

The rearrangement uses TRBV10-3 and TRBJ1-3; D remains ambiguous. Looked up from germline, CDR1 is ENHRY and CDR2 is SYGVKD. The CDR3 is made up of 13 amino acids. The V and J ends lost 4 bases and 4 bases respectively, with 8 bases between them. Here the CDR3 reads CAISGVRGNTIYF. DNA for the CDR3: TGTGCCATCAGTGGCGTACGAGGAAACACCATATATTTT.

In its sample, this clonotype was seen a few times. The chain recombines TRBV4-2 with TRBJ1-2, with 8 bases aligning to TRBD1. V lost 4 bases, J lost 0 bases, and 4 bases stayed unmatched. This CDR3 has 15 amino acids. Germline CDR1 LGHNA, CDR2 YNFKEQ. The CDR3 bases are TGTGCCAGCAGCCTTTGGACAGGGCCTAACTATGGCTACACCTTC. Translating it yields CASSLWTGPNYGYTF.

This clonotype showed up many times. The chain links TRBV12-3 or TRBV12-4 to TRBJ1-4, with TRBD1 matching over 7 bases. The J segment lost 7 bases and the V segment lost 8 bases, leaving 10 bases of the junction unmatched. This CDR3 region has 14 residues. Here the CDR3 reads CASGTGELSEKLFF. The CDR3 DNA reads as TGTGCCAGCGGAACAGGGGAGTTGAGTGAAAAACTGTTTTTT.

This clonotype was seen a few times. V is TRBV9 and J is TRBJ2-7; D perhaps matches TRBD2 (6 bases). With 4 bases removed from V and 4 bases from J, the gap between germline ends came to 24 bases. The CDR3 spans 17 residues. Germline V gives CDR1 SGDLS, CDR2 YYNGEE. CDR3: CASSPLGGHGRGYEQYF. DNA for the CDR3: TGTGCCAGCAGCCCCTTGGGAGGACATGGTAGAGGGTACGAGCAGTACTTC.

The chain has TRBV20-1 and TRBJ2-3; D gene ambiguous. The length of the CDR3 is 16 residues. Germline CDR1 and CDR2: DFQATT and SNEGSKA (reference sequence). The V end lost 5 bases, the J end lost 0 bases, and 18 bases lay between the germline ends. The CDR3 DNA follows: TGCAGTGCTCCTCCAGATTTAGTGCTTAGCACAGATACGCAGTATTTT. This gives the protein CSAPPDLVLSTDTQYF.

This clonotype was seen many times. V and J are TRBV18 and TRBJ2-1, with 12 nucleotides matching TRBD1. The CDR3 runs 17 residues. The ends lost 6 bases at V and 8 bases at J; junction bases unmatched: 14. CDR1 KGHSH and CDR2 LQKENI come from the germline V gene. CDR3 protein: CASSPFPGQGAGYEQFF. The DNA for the CDR3 is TGTGCCAGCTCGCCTTTCCCGGGACAGGGGGCCGGATATGAGCAGTTCTTC. The whole variable domain, remainder taken from reference TRBV18 and TRBJ2-1, is NAGVMQNPRHLVRRRGQEARLRCSPMKGHSHVYWYRQLPEEGLKFMVYLQKENIIDESGMPKERFSAEFPKEGPSILRIQQVVRGDSAAYFCASSPFPGQGAGYEQFFGPGTRLTVL.

The V gene is TRBV20-1, the J gene TRBJ2-1; D not certain. This CDR3 is built from 14 residues. CDR1 and CDR2 (germline): DFQATT, SNEGSKA (reference sequence). Trimming removed 5 bases from V and 4 bases from J, with 15 bases in between. The CDR3 DNA sequence: TGCAGTGCTTCCGACCACTCTCTTTACAATGAGCAGTTCTTC. Its translation: CSASDHSLYNEQFF.

Ten or more counts support this clonotype. The chain employs TRBV7-2 and TRBJ2-7; D uncertain. Trimming removed 2 bases from V and 3 bases from J, with 8 bases in between. Germline values: CDR1 SGHTA, CDR2 FQGNSA. The CDR3 is 13 residues long. The CDR3 DNA follows: TGTGCCAGCAGCTTAAGAAGGGACTACGAGCAGTACTTC. Protein product: CASSLRRDYEQYF.

This clonotype was seen at least ten times. The V and J genes are TRBV2 and TRBJ1-1, with 10 bases aligning to TRBD1. V trimming: 10 bases; J trimming: 4 bases; junction bases outside the gene matches: 12. CDR1 and CDR2 (germline): SNHLY, FYNNEI. This CDR3 contains 15 residues. CDR3 nucleotides: TGTGCCACCGTACGGGACAGGGGTGGAAGCACTGAAGCTTTCTTT. Encoded protein: CATVRDRGGSTEAFF. The full variable domain, its missing parts supplied by reference TRBV2 and TRBJ1-1, is EPEVTQTPSHQVTQMGQEVILRCVPISNHLYFYWYRQILGQKVEFLVSFYNNEISEKSEIFDDQFSVERPDGSNFTLKIRSTKLEDSAMYFCATVRDRGGSTEAFFGQGTRLTVV.

The chain couples TRBV7-2 to TRBJ1-4; D may be TRBD1 (5 bases). Trimming left V 5 bases short and J 10 bases short, with 17 bases between. Per germline, CDR1 SGHTA and CDR2 FQGNSA. This CDR3 is 14 amino acids long. CDR3 sequence (DNA): TGTGCCAGCAGCCAAGGGTATACGGGGGGAAAACTGTTTTTT. Translating it yields CASSQGYTGGKLFF.

A note on this clonotype: This may come from a read error, since a much larger clone is one base off. The chain combines TRBV14 with TRBJ1-3; D is perhaps TRBD1 (5 bases). V shed 0 bases and J shed 7 bases, with 19 bases lying between them. This CDR3 is built from 17 residues. CDR1 is SGHDN and CDR2 is FVKESK in the germline V gene. CDR3 sequence reads: CASSQDESSGFLNTIYF. The CDR3, as DNA: TGTGCCAGCAGCCAAGACGAGTCGTCAGGGTTCCTTAACACCATATATTTT.

This clonotype showed up many times. This rearrangement joins TRBV6-6 to TRBJ2-3; 7 bases line up with TRBD2. Germline CDR1 reads MNHNY; CDR2 reads SVGAGI (reference sequence). V was clipped by 6 bases and J by 1 base; unmatched bases: 4. The CDR3 is made up of 14 amino acids. CDR3 amino acids: CASRESGGTDTQYF. CDR3 sequence (DNA): TGTGCCAGCAGGGAGAGCGGGGGCACAGATACGCAGTATTTT.

The chain links TRBV20-1 to TRBJ2-3; 9 nucleotides align to TRBD1. The germline CDR1 and CDR2 sequences are DFQATT and SNEGSKA (reference sequence). Trimming took 0 bases from V and 2 from J; bases not matched to a gene: 6. This CDR3 has 16 residues. The CDR3 loop is CSARDAGTGPTDTQYF. The CDR3 region has the DNA TGCAGTGCTAGAGACGCAGGGACAGGGCCCACAGATACGCAGTATTTT.

The V call is TRBV4-2, the J call TRBJ2-5; perhaps TRBD2 as D (7 bases). The germline gives CDR1 LGHNA, CDR2 YNFKEQ. CDR3 length equals 17 residues. The V end was cut by 5 bases, the J end by 5 bases, with 24 bases between. CDR3 protein: CASSSLVGGGGMETQYF. The CDR3 DNA reads TGTGCCAGCAGCTCCCTGGTAGGAGGGGGGGGTATGGAGACCCAGTACTTC.

V gene TRBV4-1 combines with J gene TRBJ1-5; D possibly corresponds to TRBD1 (6 bases). CDR1 is MGHRA, CDR2 YSYEKL, per germline. The CDR3 spans 17 residues. Trimming removed 0 bases from V and 6 bases from J, with 18 bases in between. CDR3 amino acids: CASSQDVAGARAQPQHF. In nucleotides, the CDR3 is TGCGCCAGCAGCCAAGATGTGGCAGGGGCGCGGGCTCAGCCCCAGCATTTT.

This chain connects TRBV6-2 or TRBV6-3 to TRBJ2-1, with D possibly TRBD1 on 6 matching bases. Trimming left V 0 bases short and J 10 bases short, with 7 bases between. CDR3 length: 12 residues. Germline CDR1 is MNHEY and CDR2 is SVGEGT. CDR3 sequence (DNA): TGTGCCAGCAGTTACTCTAGGGGGGAGCAGTTCTTC. Translating gives CASSYSRGEQFF.

The chain is built from TRBV6-6 and TRBJ2-7, with 8 bases lining up with TRBD2. Trimming removed 6 bases from V and 2 bases from J; junction bases left unmatched: 9. Germline-derived CDR1 and CDR2 are MNHNY and SVGAGI (reference sequence). The CDR3 loop spans 15 amino acids. The DNA of the CDR3 is TGTGCCAGCAGAGGAGGAGGCGGGGGGACCTACGAGCAGTACTTC. Its translation: CASRGGGGGTYEQYF.

The chain recombines TRBV5-1 with TRBJ2-5; D perhaps matches TRBD1 (8 bases). The CDR3 length is 15 residues. The germline V and J ends were trimmed by 4 bases and 6 bases, with 19 bases remaining between them. Germline lookup yields CDR1 SGHRS and CDR2 YFSETQ. The CDR3 DNA reads as TGCGCCAGCAGCGCAGGGACAGGCGGGGGAAAGACCCAGTACTTC. This sequence encodes CASSAGTGGGKTQYF. The full variable domain, rest sourced from reference TRBV5-1 and TRBJ2-5, is KAGVTQTPRYLIKTRGQQVTLSCSPISGHRSVSWYQQTPGQGLQFLFEYFSETQRNKGNFPGRFSGRQFSNSRSEMNVSTLELGDSALYLCASSAGTGGGKTQYFGPGTRLLVL.

In this sample, this clonotype turned up many times. The chain uses TRBV18 and TRBJ2-1; tentative D call: TRBD2 (6 bases). V lost 3 bases and J lost 8, with 17 bases in between. The CDR3 extends over 15 amino acids. Germline V gene sequence: CDR1 KGHSH, CDR2 LQKENI. In DNA, the CDR3 is TGTGCCAGCTCACCTCCTTCGGGAGCTCGGGATGAGCAGTTCTTC. It codes for CASSPPSGARDEQFF.

The table lists this clonotype with many counts. The chain combines TRBV29-1 with TRBJ1-3; the match to TRBD1 covers 10 bases. The trim removed 7 bases at V and 1 base at J, leaving 4 bases unmatched. In germline, CDR1 is SQVTM, CDR2 ANQGSEA. The CDR3 sequence is 14 residues long. The CDR3 protein is CSARTGGSGNTIYF. The DNA for the CDR3 is TGCAGCGCCCGGACAGGGGGGTCTGGAAACACCATATATTTT.